This T cell receptor (beta chain) appears in the sequencing data of a study of early T cells in non-severe SARS-CoV-2 infection. Study-wide context: Chains were not paired, and sequencing was done on bulk RNA from unsorted whole blood. Whole-study results and caveats: Matching results from VDJdb favored anti-spike CD8 responses, leaving private and CD4 specificities undetected.

Germline V gene lookup returns CDR1 MDHEN and CDR2 SYDVKM. This CDR3 contains 14 residues. Each single cDNA molecule received a unique molecular identifier. TCRdb re-called the 5' RACE reads through MiXCR, storing one row per CDR3 protein. The sample has roughly 35,000 distinct CDR3 sequences, around 7% seen once. As to this clonotype: Its antigen remains unknown. A much more abundant neighbour one base away suggests this may be a read error.

The TCR was taken from an adult who was a healthcare worker with PCR-confirmed SARS-CoV-2 infection or an uninfected control (not recorded which). The gene calls are TRBV28 and TRBJ2-6; D not certain. The sequencing sample was made of whole blood. CDR3 coding DNA: TGTGTCAGCAGTCCGCTATCTGGGGCCAACGTCCTGACTTTC. Encoded protein: CVSSPLSGANVLTF.